These 6 T cell receptor beta chains were all obtained from the same sample, sequenced in a study of cytomegalovirus exposure and HLA in healthy donors. Primers included in the PCR were 60 Vbeta and 13 Jbeta primers. The protocol was immunoSEQ multiplex PCR, while the TCRdb copy is restricted to in-frame clones and leaves out a portion. The sample contains 150,000 to 200,000 clones, about four fifths of which appear only once. The sample consisted of PBMCs. These receptors came from a woman in her twenties or thirties in good health and CMV-seropositive.

The chain has TRBV7-9 and TRBJ2-7; TRBD2 might be the D (6 bases). Germline V CDR1 and CDR2: SEHNR, FQNEAQ (reference sequence). V shed 6 bases and J shed 6 bases, with 9 bases lying between them. CDR3 length: 11 amino acids. Here the CDR3 reads CASSGGGEQYF. CDR3 sequence (DNA): TGTGCCAGCAGTGGGGGAGGCGAGCAGTACTTC.

This clone was found a few times. The genes are TRBV2 and TRBJ2-5; the D gene is possibly TRBD2 (6 bases). Looked up from germline, CDR1 is SNHLY and CDR2 is FYNNEI. Between the trimmed V and J ends, which lost 6 bases and 5 bases, there was a span of 13 bases. This CDR3 contains 13 residues. As DNA, the CDR3 is TGTGCCAGCAGGGACCGGGCGGGGGAGACCCAGTACTTC. Its protein is CASRDRAGETQYF.

This clone has more than one count but fewer than ten. The rearrangement links TRBV6-5 to TRBJ2-7, with 12 nucleotides matching TRBD2. The trim removed 7 bases at V and 0 bases at J, leaving 4 bases unmatched. The CDR3 is 15 amino acids. In germline, CDR1 is MNHEY, CDR2 SVGAGI. The CDR3 spells CASNPTSGGSYEQYF. For the CDR3, the DNA is TGTGCCAGCAACCCGACTAGCGGGGGCTCCTACGAGCAGTACTTC.

The V and J genes are TRBV2 and TRBJ1-1; 8 bases match TRBD1. V shed 4 bases, J shed 8 bases, and the junction held 3 bases outside the gene matches. CDR1 is SNHLY and CDR2 is FYNNEI in the germline V gene. The CDR3 has 12 residues. The CDR3 loop is CASSGDRQEAFF. DNA of the CDR3: TGTGCCAGCAGTGGGGACAGGCAAGAAGCTTTCTTT. The full variable domain, completed using reference TRBV2 and TRBJ1-1, is EPEVTQTPSHQVTQMGQEVILRCVPISNHLYFYWYRQILGQKVEFLVSFYNNEISEKSEIFDDQFSVERPDGSNFTLKIRSTKLEDSAMYFCASSGDRQEAFFGQGTRLTVV.

This chain links TRBV9 with TRBJ1-2; the D gene is possibly TRBD1 (6 bases). Germline V lookup: CDR1 SGDLS, CDR2 YYNGEE. The CDR3 covers 16 residues. Trimming removed 7 bases from V and 3 bases from J, with 22 bases in between. The CDR3 loop is CASGPRDIQRDYGYTF. The CDR3 nucleotides read TGTGCCAGCGGACCCCGGGACATCCAGCGAGACTATGGCTACACCTTC.

The chain combines TRBV27 with TRBJ2-2, with TRBD1 matching over 11 bases. CDR1 is MNHEY, CDR2 SMNVEV, per germline (reference sequence). V lost 1 base, J lost 5 bases, and 9 bases stayed unmatched. CDR3 length: 18 amino acids. The chain's CDR3 is CASSLWTGGHRGTGELFF. The CDR3 DNA reads as TGTGCCAGCAGTTTATGGACAGGGGGCCACCGGGGGACCGGGGAGCTGTTTTTT.